This T cell receptor (beta chain) was recovered during a study of blood T cell repertoires in COVID-19. For the study at large: Specimens from acute and convalescent COVID-19 originated in the United States, Italy and Spain. PBMCs, B-cell-depleted T cells, or T cells provided the cDNA or gDNA that made up the material.

V dropped 3 bases and J dropped 2; count of bases not matched to a gene: 7. The germline gives CDR1 MGHRA, CDR2 YSYEKL. The CDR3 length is 16 residues. In the source study's methods: For nucleated cells, counts were estimated from reference gene primer amplification. Produced via immunoSEQ multiplex PCR; TCRdb's table is partial and in-frame only. V and J calls and clone size are those listed in that table; D and trimming were worked out from the DNA. The sample has fewer than 500,000 clones; around 88% are singletons. Material for sequencing was peripheral blood. The receptor was isolated from a woman in her thirties with acute or convalescent COVID-19. The chain has TRBV4-1 and TRBJ1-1, with 9 bases fitting TRBD1. The CDR3 sequence: CASSHGGQGLNTEAFF. In nucleotides, the CDR3 is TGCGCCAGCAGCCATGGGGGACAGGGCCTAAACACTGAAGCTTTCTTT.